The entry below gives a single T cell receptor (beta chain) sequence along with its context. It lacks a known antigen. No quality values exist for individual bases; no much larger clone is one base distant. This specimen belongs to a study of blood T cell repertoires in COVID-19 (TCRdb year 2020). With respect to the entire study: Samples covering the acute and convalescent phases of COVID-19 were provided by collaborators in the United States, Italy and Spain. The material from the prospective study consisted of cDNA or gDNA derived from T cells, B-cell-depleted T cells, or PBMCs. Subjects who had been exposed to COVID-19, were actively infected with it, or had recovered from it provided the deeply sampled blood TCRbeta repertoires that made up the dataset. The repertoires were made available in a free public database intended to serve as a resource for research on the immune response to SARS-CoV-2. Samples were obtained from the ongoing ImmuneRACE study (first 160 participants) and from about 1,300 subjects provided by 6 global collaborators. The sample metadata nearly always contained a de-identified subject ID, COVID-19 status, age in years and sex. Where available, HLA class I and class II types were obtained from metadata supplied by the sample provider rather than from assay-based typing.

TCRbeta CDR3 regions were amplified from genomic DNA using the immunoSEQ Assay, a bias-controlled multiplex PCR. The original pipeline was this. Within the assay, amplification of reference gene primers was used to estimate how many nucleated cells each sample contained. To quantify the absolute abundance of each unique TCRbeta CDR3 rearrangement, sequence reads were collapsed and filtered. Productive Simpson clonality was computed per sample as the square root of Simpson's diversity index over productive rearrangements. In TCRdb, the immuneACCESS table is reduced to in-frame sequences with V and J assigned. These tables do not hold every clone; where another copy was compared, an unresolved V gene accounts for under half, and the others remain unexplained. The D gene and trimming were derived from the DNA, and the V and J assignments and clone size from that table. The sample data list about 200,000 clones, and roughly four fifths of these were observed just once. The ten largest clonotypes hold 5.2% of the sample.

The study at large found these results: How much clinical and demographic metadata was included differed by source and by participant, and the metadata was provided uncurated.

Looking up the germline V gene (reference sequence) yields CDR1 MNHEY and CDR2 SMNVEV. The CDR3 goes from the cysteine to the phenylalanine over 14 residues. This entry keeps only the CDR3 DNA: 42 bases, framed from base 1. Trimming removed 4 bases from V and 2 bases from J, leaving 11 bases between the germline ends. One collaborating source in Seattle enrolled patients during active infection and followed them longitudinally through the course of disease. Whole blood was collected in K2EDTA tubes by collaborating institutions according to the institutions' own protocols. For TCRbeta analysis, collaborators shipped samples as frozen whole blood, isolated PBMCs, or DNA extracted from either of those sample types.

The sample consisted of peripheral blood. The rearranged segments are TRBV27 and TRBJ2-5; the D gene is perhaps TRBD1, on 6 matching bases. The TCR was taken from a woman in her seventies with COVID-19, enrolled during active disease. The nucleotide sequence reads as follows: TGTGCCAGCAGTTCCAGGGGTTTTCAAGAGACCCAGTACTTC. Its amino acids are CASSSRGFQETQYF.